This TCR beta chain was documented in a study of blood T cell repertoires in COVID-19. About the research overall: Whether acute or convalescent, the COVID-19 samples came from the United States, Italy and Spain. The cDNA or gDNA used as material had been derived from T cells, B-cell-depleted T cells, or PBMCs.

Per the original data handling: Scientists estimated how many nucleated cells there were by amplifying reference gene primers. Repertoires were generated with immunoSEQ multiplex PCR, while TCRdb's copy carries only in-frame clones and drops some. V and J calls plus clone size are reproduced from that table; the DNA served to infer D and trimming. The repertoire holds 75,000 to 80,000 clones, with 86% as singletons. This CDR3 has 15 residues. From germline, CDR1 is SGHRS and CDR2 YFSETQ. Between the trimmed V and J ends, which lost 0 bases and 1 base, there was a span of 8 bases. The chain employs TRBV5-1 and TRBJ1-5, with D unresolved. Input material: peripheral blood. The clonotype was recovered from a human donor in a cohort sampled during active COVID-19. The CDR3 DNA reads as TGCGCCAGCAGCTTGGGTGGAGGGAGCAATCAGCCCCAGCATTTT. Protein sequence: CASSLGGGSNQPQHF.